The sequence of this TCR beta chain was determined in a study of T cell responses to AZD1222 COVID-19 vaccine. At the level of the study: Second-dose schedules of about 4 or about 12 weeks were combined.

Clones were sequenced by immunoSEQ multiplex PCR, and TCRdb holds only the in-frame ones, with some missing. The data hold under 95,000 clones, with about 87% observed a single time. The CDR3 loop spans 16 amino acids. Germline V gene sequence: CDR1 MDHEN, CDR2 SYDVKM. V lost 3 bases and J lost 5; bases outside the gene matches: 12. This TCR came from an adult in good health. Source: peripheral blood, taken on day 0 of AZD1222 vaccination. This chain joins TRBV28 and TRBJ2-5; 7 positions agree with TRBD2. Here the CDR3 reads CASSLVTIAGGETQYF. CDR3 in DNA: TGTGCCAGCAGTTTGGTCACCATAGCGGGTGGGGAGACCCAGTACTTC.